This T cell receptor (beta chain) was documented in a study of T cells of healthy individuals. The CDR3 totals 13 residues. V was pared by 7 bases and J by 7 bases, with 10 bases of the junction left unmatched. CDR1 and CDR2 from the germline V gene are SQVTM and ANQGSEA. TCRdb re-analysed the 5' RACE reads in MiXCR, keeping a single row per CDR3 protein. The table shows over 95,000 distinct CDR3 sequences, with 17% occurring only once. The receptor was isolated from a human donor in good health. The J gene is TRBJ1-2, the V gene TRBV29-1; 9 bases line up with TRBD1. The CDR3 DNA reads TGCAGCGCCCGGGACAGGGAAATAGCTGGCTACACCTTC. Encoded protein: CSARDREIAGYTF.